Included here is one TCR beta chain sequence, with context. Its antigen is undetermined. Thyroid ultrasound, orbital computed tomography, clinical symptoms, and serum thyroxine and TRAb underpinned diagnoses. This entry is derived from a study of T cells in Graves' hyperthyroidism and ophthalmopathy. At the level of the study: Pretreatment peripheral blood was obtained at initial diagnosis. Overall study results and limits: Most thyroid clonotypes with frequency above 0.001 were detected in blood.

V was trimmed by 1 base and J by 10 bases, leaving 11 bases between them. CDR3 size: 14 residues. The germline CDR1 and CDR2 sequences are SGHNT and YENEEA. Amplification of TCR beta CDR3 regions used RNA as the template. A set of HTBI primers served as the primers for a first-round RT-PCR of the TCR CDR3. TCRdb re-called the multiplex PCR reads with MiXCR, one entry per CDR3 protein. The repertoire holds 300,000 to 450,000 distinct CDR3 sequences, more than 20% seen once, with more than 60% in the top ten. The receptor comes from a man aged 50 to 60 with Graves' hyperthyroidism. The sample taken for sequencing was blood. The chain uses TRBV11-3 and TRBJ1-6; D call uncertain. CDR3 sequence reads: CASSLVPGNSPLHF. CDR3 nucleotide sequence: TGTGCCAGCAGCTTAGTGCCGGGGAACTCACCCCTCCACTTT.